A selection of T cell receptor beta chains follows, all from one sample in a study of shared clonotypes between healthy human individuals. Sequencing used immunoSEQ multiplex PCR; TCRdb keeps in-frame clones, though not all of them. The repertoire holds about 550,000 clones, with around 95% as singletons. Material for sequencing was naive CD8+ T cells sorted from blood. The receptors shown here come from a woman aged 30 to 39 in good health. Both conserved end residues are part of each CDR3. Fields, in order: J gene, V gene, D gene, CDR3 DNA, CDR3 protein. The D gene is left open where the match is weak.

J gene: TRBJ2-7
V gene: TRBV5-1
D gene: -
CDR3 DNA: TGCGCCAGCAGCTTTAGTCCAACCTACGAGCAGTACTTC
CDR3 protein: CASSFSPTYEQYF

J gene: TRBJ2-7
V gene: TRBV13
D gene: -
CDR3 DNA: TGTGCCAGCAGCTTAGAGGCAGGGTCTGGTTTAGAGCAGTACTTC
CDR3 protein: CASSLEAGSGLEQYF

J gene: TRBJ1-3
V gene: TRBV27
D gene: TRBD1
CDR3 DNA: TGTGCCAGCAGGAAGACAGGGGGCCGTGCGGGGGGAAACACCATATATTTT
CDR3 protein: CASRKTGGRAGGNTIYF

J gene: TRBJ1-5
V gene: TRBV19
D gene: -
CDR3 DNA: TGTGCCAGTAATTCTATTGAGGGACCCCAGCATTTT
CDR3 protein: CASNSIEGPQHF

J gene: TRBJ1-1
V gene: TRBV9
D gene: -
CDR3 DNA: TGTGCCAGCAGCGTAGGAGGACAAATCTCAGACACTGAAGCTTTCTTT
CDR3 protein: CASSVGGQISDTEAFF

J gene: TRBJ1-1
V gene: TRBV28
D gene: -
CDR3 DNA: TGTGCCAGCAGTTTTGAAATGAACACTGAAGCTTTCTTT
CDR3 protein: CASSFEMNTEAFF

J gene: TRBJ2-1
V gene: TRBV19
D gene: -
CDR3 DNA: TGTGCCACTACGACAACAGGGCTTTCCTACAATGAGCAGTTCTTC
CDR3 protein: CATTTTGLSYNEQFF

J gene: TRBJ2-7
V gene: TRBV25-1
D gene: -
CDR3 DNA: TGTGCCAGCAGTGTGAATCCCCACGAGCAGTACTTC
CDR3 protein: CASSVNPHEQYF

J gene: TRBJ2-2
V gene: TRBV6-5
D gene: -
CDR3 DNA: TGTGCCAGCAGCAGGACACTGGGGAGGATTTGGGAGCTGTTTTTT
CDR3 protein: CASSRTLGRIWELFF

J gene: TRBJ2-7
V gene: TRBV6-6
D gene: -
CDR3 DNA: TGTGCCAGCAGTCGGGACGCTGGGGTCTACGAGCAGTACTTC
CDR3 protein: CASSRDAGVYEQYF

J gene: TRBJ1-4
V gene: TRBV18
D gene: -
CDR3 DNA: TGTGCCAGCTCACCACCCGGCAGTTCGTATGGTGAAAAACTGTTTTTT
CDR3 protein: CASSPPGSSYGEKLFF

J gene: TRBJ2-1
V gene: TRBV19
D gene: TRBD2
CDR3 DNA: TGTGCCAGTAGTATCCGGGCTAGCGGTGGCAATGAGCAGTTCTTC
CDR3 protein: CASSIRASGGNEQFF

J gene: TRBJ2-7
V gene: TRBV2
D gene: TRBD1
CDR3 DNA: TGTGCCAGCAGTTCAGGGGGCCCCTACGAGCAGTACTTC
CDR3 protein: CASSSGGPYEQYF

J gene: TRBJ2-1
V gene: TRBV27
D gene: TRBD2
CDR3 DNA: TGTGCCAGCAGTCCAAATCTAGCGGACACCACCTACAATGAGCAGTTCTTC
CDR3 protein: CASSPNLADTTYNEQFF

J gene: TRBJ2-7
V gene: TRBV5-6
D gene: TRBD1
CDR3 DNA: TGTGCCAGCAGCCCGAGGACAGGCGATTACGAGCAGTACTTC
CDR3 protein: CASSPRTGDYEQYF

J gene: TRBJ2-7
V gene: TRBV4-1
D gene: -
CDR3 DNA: TGCGCCAGCAGCCAAGGAGTACAGCTATACGAGCAGTACTTC
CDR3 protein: CASSQGVQLYEQYF

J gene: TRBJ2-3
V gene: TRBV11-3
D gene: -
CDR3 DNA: TGTGCCAGCAGCCCCTCGGGACTCGACACAGATACGCAGTATTTT
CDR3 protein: CASSPSGLDTDTQYF

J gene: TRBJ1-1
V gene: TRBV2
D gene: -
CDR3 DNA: TGTGCCAGCAGTCCAATGAACACTGAAGCTTTCTTT
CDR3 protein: CASSPMNTEAFF

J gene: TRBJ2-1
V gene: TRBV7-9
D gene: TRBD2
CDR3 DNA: TGTGCCAGCAGCTTAGCCCTAGCGGACAATGAGCAGTTCTTC
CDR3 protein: CASSLALADNEQFF

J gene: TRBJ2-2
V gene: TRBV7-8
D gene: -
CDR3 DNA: TGTGCCAGCAGCTTAGCGGACACCGGGGAGCTGTTTTTT
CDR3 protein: CASSLADTGELFF

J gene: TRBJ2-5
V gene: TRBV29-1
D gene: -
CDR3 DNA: TGCAGCGTTAAAGGGGCTAACCTCCAAGAGACCCAGTACTTC
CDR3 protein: CSVKGANLQETQYF

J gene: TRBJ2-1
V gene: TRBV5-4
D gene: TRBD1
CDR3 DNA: TGTGCCACCTCCGTGTGGGGACAGCCCTACAATGAGCAGTTCTTC
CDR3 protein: CATSVWGQPYNEQFF

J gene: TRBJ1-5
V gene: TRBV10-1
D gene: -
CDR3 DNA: TGCGCCAGCAGTTTCTCCTATAGCAATCAGCCCCAGCATTTT
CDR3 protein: CASSFSYSNQPQHF

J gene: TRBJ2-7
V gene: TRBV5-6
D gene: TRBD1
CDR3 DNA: TGTGCCAGCAGCTTGGGCTGGACAGGGGTTTACGAGCAGTACTTC
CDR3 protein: CASSLGWTGVYEQYF

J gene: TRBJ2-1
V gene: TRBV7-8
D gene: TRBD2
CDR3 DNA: TGTGCCAGCAGCCCTGGACTAGCGGGAGCTCCCGACAATGAGCAGTTCTTC
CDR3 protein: CASSPGLAGAPDNEQFF

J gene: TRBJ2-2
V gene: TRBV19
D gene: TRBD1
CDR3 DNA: TGTGCCACCGACAGGGGGTTAGTCGCCGGGGAGCTGTTTTTT
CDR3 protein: CATDRGLVAGELFF

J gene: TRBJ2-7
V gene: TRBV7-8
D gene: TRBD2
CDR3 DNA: TGTGCCAGCAGCGCGGGACTAGCGGGAGGTCCCTTCTCCTACGAGCAGTACTTC
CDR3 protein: CASSAGLAGGPFSYEQYF

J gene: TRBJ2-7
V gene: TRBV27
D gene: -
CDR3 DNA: TGTGCCAGCAGTTTTTCCGCAGGGCTCCAACTCCACGAGCAGTACTTC
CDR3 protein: CASSFSAGLQLHEQYF

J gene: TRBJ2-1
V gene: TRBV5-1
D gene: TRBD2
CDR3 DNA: TGCGCCAGCAGCTTAGAACTAGCGGAGTACTACAATGAGCAGTTCTTC
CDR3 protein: CASSLELAEYYNEQFF

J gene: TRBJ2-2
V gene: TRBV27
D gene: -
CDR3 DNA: TGTGCCAGCAGTTTATTAGTTCCCAGGAACACCGGGGAGCTGTTTTTT
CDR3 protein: CASSLLVPRNTGELFF

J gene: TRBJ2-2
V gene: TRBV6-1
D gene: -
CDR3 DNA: TGTGCCAGCAGTGAAAGAGGGAGCGTCGTCACCGGGGAGCTGTTTTTT
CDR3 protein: CASSERGSVVTGELFF

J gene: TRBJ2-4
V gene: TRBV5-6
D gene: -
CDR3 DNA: TGTGCCACCATACCTCAATCCTTAGCCAAAAACATTCAGTACTTC
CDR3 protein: CATIPQSLAKNIQYF